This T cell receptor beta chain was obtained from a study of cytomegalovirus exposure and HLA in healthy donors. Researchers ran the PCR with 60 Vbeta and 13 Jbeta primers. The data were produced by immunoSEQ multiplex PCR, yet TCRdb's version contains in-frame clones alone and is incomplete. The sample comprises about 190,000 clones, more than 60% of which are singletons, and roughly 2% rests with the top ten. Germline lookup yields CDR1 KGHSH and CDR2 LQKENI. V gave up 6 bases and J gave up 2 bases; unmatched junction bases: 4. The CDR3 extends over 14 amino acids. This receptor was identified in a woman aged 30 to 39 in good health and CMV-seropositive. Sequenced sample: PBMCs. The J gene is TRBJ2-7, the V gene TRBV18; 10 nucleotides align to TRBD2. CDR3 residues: CASSPSGSTYEQYF. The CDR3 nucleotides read TGTGCCAGCTCCCCTAGCGGGAGTACCTACGAGCAGTACTTC.